The next 27 T cell receptor beta chains were all read from a single sample in a study of T-cell memory formation after mild COVID-19. TCRdb ran MiXCR on the 5' RACE reads and lists one entry per CDR3 protein. The data show fewer than 300,000 distinct CDR3 sequences, roughly 17% seen once. Sequenced sample: PBMCs or a T cell subset sorted from them (not recorded which). The origin of the receptors is a man aged 18 to 35 who had mild COVID-19 (a few samples of this study predate the infection). Cell type and time point are not known.

This clonotype turned up a few times. This chain joins TRBV5-6 and TRBJ2-6; D is possibly TRBD2 (6 bases). V was trimmed by 6 bases and J by 4 bases, leaving 23 bases between them. Germline V gene data show CDR1 as SGHDT and CDR2 as YYEEEE. The CDR3 totals 18 residues. CDR3 coding DNA: TGTGCCAGCACCCGCGGGACTGACTTTCGTCTCGGGGCCAACGTCCTGACTTTC. This gives the protein CASTRGTDFRLGANVLTF.

The chain combines TRBV10-3 with TRBJ1-2; 11 bases line up with TRBD1. Per the germline V gene, CDR1 is ENHRY and CDR2 is SYGVKD. After removal of 6 bases from V and 12 bases from J, the junction contained 3 bases not matched to a gene. The CDR3 is 11 amino acids. The CDR3 sequence: CAISGQGADTF. The CDR3 region has the DNA TGTGCCATCAGCGGACAGGGGGCCGACACCTTC.

The V gene is TRBV5-1, the J gene TRBJ1-2; maybe TRBD1 (5 bases). V lost 3 bases and J 4 bases, leaving 13 bases between the germline ends. The V gene's germline CDR1 is SGHRS and CDR2 YFSETQ. The CDR3 loop spans 14 amino acids. Written as DNA, the CDR3 is TGCGCCAGCAGCTCGGAGGGGTCCCTCTATGGCTACACCTTC. Protein product: CASSSEGSLYGYTF.

This chain connects TRBV5-1 to TRBJ2-2; D is unresolved. CDR1 and CDR2 (germline): SGHRS, YFSETQ. V lost 0 bases to trimming and J lost 1 base, with 10 bases between them. CDR3 length: 16 amino acids. This chain's CDR3 is CASSLADGRNTGELFF. As DNA, the CDR3 is TGCGCCAGCAGCTTGGCCGACGGACGGAACACCGGGGAGCTGTTTTTT.

This clonotype has just one count. V usage is TRBV11-2 and J usage is TRBJ2-7, with 8 nucleotides matching TRBD1. With 5 bases clipped from V and 7 bases from J, the junction kept 10 bases outside the gene matches. The CDR3 length is 14 residues. Per the germline V gene, CDR1 is SGHAT and CDR2 is FQNNGV. The CDR3 DNA sequence: TGTGCCAGCAGCCTAGGACAGGGACTCTGGGAGCAGTACTTC. The encoded protein is CASSLGQGLWEQYF. Variable domain in full (rest from reference TRBV11-2 and TRBJ2-7): EAGVAQSPRYKIIEKRQSVAFWCNPISGHATLYWYQQILGQGPKLLIQFQNNGVVDDSQLPKDRFSAERLKGVDSTLKIQPAKLEDSAVYLCASSLGQGLWEQYFGPGTRLTVT.

This clonotype has just a few counts. Here the CDR3 reads CASSLAPGGSETQYF. The CDR3 coding sequence is TGTGCCAGCAGCTTAGCGCCAGGGGGATCGGAGACCCAGTACTTC. This chain connects TRBV11-2 to TRBJ2-5, with 7 bases identical to TRBD1. The CDR3 has 15 amino acids. The germline CDR1 and CDR2 sequences are SGHAT and FQNNGV. J gave up 5 bases and V 1 base, and 7 bases lay outside the gene matches.

In its sample, this clonotype was seen a few times. J is TRBJ1-2 and V is TRBV12-3 or TRBV12-4, with a tentative D call TRBD1 (5 bases). With 6 bases removed from V and 8 bases from J, the gap between germline ends came to 19 bases. The CDR3 has 14 residues. DNA of the CDR3: TGTGCCAGCAGCTCCGGGACCGCTCTAAGGGGCTACACCTTC. Translating it yields CASSSGTALRGYTF.

The V gene is TRBV7-2, the J gene TRBJ1-1, with D perhaps matching TRBD1 (5 bases). This CDR3 region has 14 residues. Trimming cost V 1 base and J 1 base, with 7 bases left between them. Germline assignment: CDR1 SGHTA and CDR2 FQGNSA. Here the CDR3 reads CASSLVGENTEAFF. In nucleotides, the CDR3 is TGTGCCAGCAGCTTAGTGGGGGAGAACACTGAAGCTTTCTTT.

This clonotype was recorded many times. The chain's CDR3 is CASSLRGTGFMSTEAFF. DNA of the CDR3: TGCGCCAGCAGCTTGCGTGGGACAGGGTTTATGTCCACTGAAGCTTTCTTT. This rearrangement joins TRBV5-1 to TRBJ1-1; TRBD1 aligns across 9 bases. The ends lost 1 base at V and 4 bases at J; junction bases unmatched: 11. CDR3 length: 17 residues. Germline assignment: CDR1 SGHRS and CDR2 YFSETQ.

This clonotype was found a few times. This chain connects TRBV9 to TRBJ2-5; 7 bases fit TRBD2. The CDR3 loop spans 14 amino acids. Germline loops: CDR1 SGDLS, CDR2 YYNGEE. V shed 4 bases and J 5 bases; nucleotides not matched to a gene: 8. CDR3 in DNA: TGTGCCAGCAGCCCGCGACTAGCTGGGGAGACCCAGTACTTC. Residues: CASSPRLAGETQYF.

The chain couples TRBV4-1 to TRBJ1-2; perhaps TRBD1 as D (5 bases). The germline gives CDR1 MGHRA, CDR2 YSYEKL. The CDR3 consists of 15 residues. V lost 0 bases, J lost 3 bases, and 11 bases lay in between. CDR3 amino acids: CASSQDKGTHYGYTF. CDR3 nucleotides: TGCGCCAGCAGCCAAGATAAAGGGACCCACTATGGCTACACCTTC.

This clonotype was counted only a few times. Written as DNA, the CDR3 is TGTGCCAGCAGTGAACAAAGGACCGTAAACACTGAAGCTTTCTTT. Translation gives CASSEQRTVNTEAFF. The chain carries TRBV2 and TRBJ1-1; unclear D gene. V lost 2 bases and J 2 bases, leaving 12 bases between the germline ends. The CDR3 spans 15 residues. Germline V CDR1 and CDR2: SNHLY, FYNNEI.

The sample holds many counts of this clonotype. The V call is TRBV11-3, the J call TRBJ2-1; no firm D call. The germline V gene has CDR1 SGHNT and CDR2 YENEEA. The CDR3 has 13 residues. The V end lost 1 base, the J end lost 5 bases, and 6 bases lay between the germline ends. The CDR3 reads CASSLAANNEQFF. CDR3 DNA: TGTGCCAGCAGCTTAGCAGCTAACAATGAGCAGTTCTTC. Complete variable domain (other parts from reference TRBV11-3 and TRBJ2-1): EAGVVQSPRYKIIEKKQPVAFWCNPISGHNTLYWYLQNLGQGPELLIRYENEEAVDDSQLPKDRFSAERLKGVDSTLKIQPAELGDSAVYLCASSLAANNEQFFGPGTRLTVL.

The chain links TRBV20-1 to TRBJ2-5; D assignment may be TRBD1 or TRBD2 (6 bases each). This CDR3 is built from 14 residues. The germline CDR1 and CDR2 sequences are DFQATT and SNEGSKA (reference sequence). CDR3 bases: TGCAGCGTAGGGACGGGGGCCGTATCGAAGACCCAGTACTTC. Encoded protein: CSVGTGAVSKTQYF.

The rearrangement joins TRBV7-6 to TRBJ2-5; 9 bases are shared with TRBD1. The CDR3 is made up of 19 amino acids. The ends lost 1 base at V and 4 bases at J; junction bases unmatched: 16. Germline V gene sequence: CDR1 SGHVS, CDR2 FNYEAQ. This CDR3 reads CASSLDSPGQGGYAETQYF. CDR3 DNA sequence: TGTGCCAGCAGCTTAGACTCTCCGGGACAGGGAGGTTATGCAGAGACCCAGTACTTC.

This clonotype was picked up a small number of times. The chain joins TRBV7-3 to TRBJ2-2; TRBD2 matches at 10 bases. V was pared by 6 bases and J by 1 base, with 2 bases of the junction left unmatched. The germline V gene encodes CDR1 SGHTA and CDR2 FQGTGA. The CDR3 is 15 amino acids. CDR3 sequence: CASRPSGGNTGELFF. CDR3 coding DNA: TGTGCCAGCAGGCCTAGCGGGGGGAACACCGGGGAGCTGTTTTTT.

This chain connects TRBV12-3 or TRBV12-4 to TRBJ1-1, with TRBD1 as a possible D gene (6 bases). This CDR3 spans 15 amino acids. V lost 3 bases and J lost 3, with 14 bases in between. In DNA form, the CDR3 reads TGTGCCAGCAGTTTCCCTCAGGGGCTGCACACTGAAGCTTTCTTT. Residues: CASSFPQGLHTEAFF.

The CDR3, as DNA: TGTGCCAGCAGCTCCGCCCAGGGATTCGGGGGCTACACCTTC. It codes for CASSSAQGFGGYTF. V gene TRBV7-2 combines with J gene TRBJ1-2; tentative D call: TRBD1 (5 bases). Germline V gene sequence: CDR1 SGHTA, CDR2 FQGNSA. The CDR3 spans 14 residues. V lost 4 bases and J lost 8, with 17 bases in between.

This chain joins TRBV11-1 and TRBJ2-1; unclear D gene. This CDR3 has 14 residues. Germline loops: CDR1 SGHAT, CDR2 FQDESV (reference sequence). V lost 1 base and J 9 bases, leaving 13 bases between the germline ends. The CDR3 sequence: CASSLEGRIREQFF. The CDR3 DNA follows: TGTGCCAGCAGCTTAGAAGGACGAATCCGTGAGCAGTTCTTC.

V is TRBV24-1 and J is TRBJ2-1; TRBD1 aligns across 8 bases. The CDR3 totals 16 residues. Germline loops: CDR1 KGHDR, CDR2 SFDVKD. J lost 1 base, V lost 2 bases, and 3 bases had no gene match. CDR3: CATSDSGQVSYNEQFF. CDR3 in DNA: TGTGCCACCAGTGATTCGGGACAGGTATCCTACAATGAGCAGTTCTTC.

The table lists this clonotype with a few counts. The chain recombines TRBV7-3 with TRBJ2-5; D uncertain. Germline loops: CDR1 SGHTA, CDR2 FQGTGA. CDR3 length equals 14 residues. The V end lost 4 bases, the J end lost 6 bases, and 15 bases lay between the germline ends. The CDR3 here is CASSSPTGFQTQYF. CDR3 nucleotides: TGTGCCAGCAGCTCCCCGACTGGTTTTCAGACCCAGTACTTC. The entire variable domain, with the rest obtained from reference TRBV7-3 and TRBJ2-5, is as follows: GAGVSQTPSNKVTEKGKYVELRCDPISGHTALYWYRQSLGQGPEFLIYFQGTGAADDSGLPNDRFFAVRPEGSVSTLKIQRTERGDSAVYLCASSSPTGFQTQYFGPGTRLLVL.

V gene TRBV3-1 combines with J gene TRBJ2-5, with unresolved D. The CDR3 is 15 amino acids. Germline loops: CDR1 LGHDT, CDR2 YNNKEL (reference sequence). V was pared by 0 bases and J by 1 base, with 9 bases between. The CDR3 bases are TGTGCCAGCAGCCAAGATTGGAGATTCCAAGAGACCCAGTACTTC. Its protein product is CASSQDWRFQETQYF.

CDR3 in amino acids: CASSRTSGGLLADTQYF. The DNA of the CDR3 is TGTGCCAGCAGTCGGACTAGCGGGGGCCTGTTGGCAGATACGCAGTATTTT. The chain couples TRBV12-3 or TRBV12-4 to TRBJ2-3; 13 bases match TRBD2. Germline trimming cut 5 bases from V and 4 bases from J; bases unmatched to any gene: 9. The CDR3 spans 17 residues.

The chain has TRBV4-3 and TRBJ1-2; 7 bases agree with TRBD1. The J segment lost 2 bases and the V segment lost 4 bases, leaving 4 bases of the junction unmatched. From germline, CDR1 is LGHNA and CDR2 YSLEER. The CDR3 consists of 14 residues. The CDR3 nucleotides read TGCGCCAGCAGCCCACAGGGGTTGAACTATGGCTACACCTTC. It encodes CASSPQGLNYGYTF.

There are a few counts of this clonotype. This chain joins TRBV6-2 or TRBV6-3 and TRBJ2-7, with TRBD1 as a possible D gene (6 bases). Germline V gene sequence: CDR1 MNHEY, CDR2 SVGEGT. The CDR3 length is 14 residues. V shed 6 bases and J shed 0 bases, with 12 bases lying between them. The CDR3 sequence is CASRRQGSSYEQYV. The CDR3 coding sequence is TGTGCCAGCAGAAGGCAGGGGAGCTCCTACGAGCAGTACGTC.

This clonotype was counted a single time. The rearrangement links TRBV10-2 to TRBJ2-3, with D unresolved. CDR3 length: 15 residues. The V gene's germline CDR1 is WSHSY and CDR2 SAAADI. Trimming cost V 3 bases and J 4 bases, with 14 bases left between them. The DNA of the CDR3 is TGCGCCAGCAGTGATCTCTATCCCCCAGCAGATACGCAGTATTTT. Translated, it gives CASSDLYPPADTQYF.

The table lists this clonotype with a few counts. The rearrangement links TRBV28 to TRBJ2-3; D perhaps matches TRBD2 (6 bases). Trimming removed 8 bases from V and 5 bases from J, with 17 bases in between. The germline V gene encodes CDR1 MDHEN and CDR2 SYDVKM. The CDR3 has 14 amino acids. CDR3 in DNA: TGTGCCAGCGCCTGGGGAGCGGGCCTAGATACGCAGTATTTT. This codes for CASAWGAGLDTQYF.